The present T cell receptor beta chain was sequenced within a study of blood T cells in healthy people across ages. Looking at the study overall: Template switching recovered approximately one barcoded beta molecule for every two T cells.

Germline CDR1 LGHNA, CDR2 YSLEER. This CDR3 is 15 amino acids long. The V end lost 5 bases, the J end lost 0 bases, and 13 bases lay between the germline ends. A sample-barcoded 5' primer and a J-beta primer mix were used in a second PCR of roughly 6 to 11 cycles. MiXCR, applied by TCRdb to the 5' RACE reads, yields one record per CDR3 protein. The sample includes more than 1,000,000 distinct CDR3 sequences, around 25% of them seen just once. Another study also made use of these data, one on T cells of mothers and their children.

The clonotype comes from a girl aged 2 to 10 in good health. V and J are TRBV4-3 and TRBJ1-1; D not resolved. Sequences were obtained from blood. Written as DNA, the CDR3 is TGCGCCAGCAGCATTCAACGAGTTTTGAACACTGAAGCTTTCTTT. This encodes CASSIQRVLNTEAFF.